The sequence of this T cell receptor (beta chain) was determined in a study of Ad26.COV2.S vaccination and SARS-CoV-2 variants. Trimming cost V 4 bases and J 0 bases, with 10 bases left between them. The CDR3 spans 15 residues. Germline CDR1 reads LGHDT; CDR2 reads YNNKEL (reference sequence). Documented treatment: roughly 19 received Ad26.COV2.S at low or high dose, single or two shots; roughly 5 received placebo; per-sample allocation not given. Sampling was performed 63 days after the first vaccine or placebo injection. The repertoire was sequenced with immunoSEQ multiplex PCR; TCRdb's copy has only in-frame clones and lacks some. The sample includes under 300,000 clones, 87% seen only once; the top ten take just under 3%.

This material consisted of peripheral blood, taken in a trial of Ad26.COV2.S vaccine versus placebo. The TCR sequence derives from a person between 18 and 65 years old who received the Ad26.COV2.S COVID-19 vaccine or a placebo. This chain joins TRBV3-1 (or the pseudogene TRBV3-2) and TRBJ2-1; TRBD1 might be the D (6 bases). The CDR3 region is CASSLDRSSYNEQFF. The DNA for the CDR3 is TGTGCCAGCAGCCTAGACAGGTCCTCCTACAATGAGCAGTTCTTC.